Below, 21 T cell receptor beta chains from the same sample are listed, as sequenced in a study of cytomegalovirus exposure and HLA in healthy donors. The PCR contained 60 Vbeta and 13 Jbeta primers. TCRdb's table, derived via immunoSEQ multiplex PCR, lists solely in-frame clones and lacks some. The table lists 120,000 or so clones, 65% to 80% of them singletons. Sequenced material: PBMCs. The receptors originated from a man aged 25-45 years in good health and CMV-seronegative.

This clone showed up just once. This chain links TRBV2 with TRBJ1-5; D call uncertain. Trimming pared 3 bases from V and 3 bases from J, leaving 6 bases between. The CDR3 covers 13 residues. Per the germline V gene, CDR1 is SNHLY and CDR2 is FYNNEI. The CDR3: CASSERTNQPQHF. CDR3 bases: TGTGCCAGCAGTGAGAGAACCAATCAGCCCCAGCATTTT.

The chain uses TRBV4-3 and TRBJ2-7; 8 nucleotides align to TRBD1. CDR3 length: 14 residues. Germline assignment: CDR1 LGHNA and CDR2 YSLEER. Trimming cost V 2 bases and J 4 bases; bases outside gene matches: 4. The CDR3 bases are TGCGCCAGCAGCCAAAGGCAGGGGGCTTACGAGCAGTACTTC. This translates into CASSQRQGAYEQYF.

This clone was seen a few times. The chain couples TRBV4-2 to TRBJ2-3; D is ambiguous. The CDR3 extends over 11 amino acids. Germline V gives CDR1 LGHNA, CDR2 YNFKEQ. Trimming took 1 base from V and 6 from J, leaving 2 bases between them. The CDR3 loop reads CASSQADTQYF. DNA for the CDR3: TGTGCCAGCAGCCAAGCTGATACGCAGTATTTT.

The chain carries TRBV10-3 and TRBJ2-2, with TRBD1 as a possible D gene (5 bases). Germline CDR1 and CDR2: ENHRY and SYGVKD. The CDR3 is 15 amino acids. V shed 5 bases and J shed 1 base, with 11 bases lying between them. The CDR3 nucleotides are TGTGCCATCAGTTACAGGAAAGAGAACACCGGGGAGCTGTTTTTT. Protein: CAISYRKENTGELFF.

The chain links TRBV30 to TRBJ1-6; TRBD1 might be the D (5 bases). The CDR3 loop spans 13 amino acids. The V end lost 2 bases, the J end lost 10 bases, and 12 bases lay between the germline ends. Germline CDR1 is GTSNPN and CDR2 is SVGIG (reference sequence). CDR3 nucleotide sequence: TGTGCCTGGAGTCAGGGAACCAGGTCACCCCTCCACTTT. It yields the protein CAWSQGTRSPLHF.

CDR3 residues: CASRIGTASGNTIYF. In DNA, the CDR3 is TGTGCCAGCCGGATTGGGACAGCCTCTGGAAACACCATATATTTT. V usage is TRBV7-8 and J usage is TRBJ1-3, with TRBD1 identical over 7 bases. V lost 8 bases and J lost 0; bases outside the gene matches: 7. The CDR3 length is 15 residues. The germline gives CDR1 SGHVS, CDR2 FQNEAQ.

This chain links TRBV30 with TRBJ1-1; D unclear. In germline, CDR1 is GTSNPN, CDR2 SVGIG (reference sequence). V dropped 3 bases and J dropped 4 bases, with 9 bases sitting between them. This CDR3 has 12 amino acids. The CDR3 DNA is TGTGCCTGGAGCACCGGGGTCACTGAAGCTTTCTTT. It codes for CAWSTGVTEAFF.

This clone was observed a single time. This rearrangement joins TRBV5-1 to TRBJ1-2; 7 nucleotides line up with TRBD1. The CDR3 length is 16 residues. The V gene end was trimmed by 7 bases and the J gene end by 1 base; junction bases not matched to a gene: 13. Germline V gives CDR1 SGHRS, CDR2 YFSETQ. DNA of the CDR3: TGCGCCAGCCCACCCGTTCCAGGGGGAGTTAACTATGGCTACACCTTC. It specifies CASPPVPGGVNYGYTF.

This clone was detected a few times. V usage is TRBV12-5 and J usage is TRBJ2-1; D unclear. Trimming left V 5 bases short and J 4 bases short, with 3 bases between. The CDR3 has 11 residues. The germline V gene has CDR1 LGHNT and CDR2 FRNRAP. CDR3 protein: CASGQYNEQFF. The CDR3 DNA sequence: TGTGCTAGTGGTCAGTACAATGAGCAGTTCTTC.

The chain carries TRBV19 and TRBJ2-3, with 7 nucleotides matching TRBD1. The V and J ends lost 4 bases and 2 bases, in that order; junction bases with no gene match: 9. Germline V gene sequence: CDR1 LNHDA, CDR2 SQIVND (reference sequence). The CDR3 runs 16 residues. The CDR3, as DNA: TGTGCCAGTAGTACGGGGACAGCCTTCTCCACAGATACGCAGTATTTT. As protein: CASSTGTAFSTDTQYF.

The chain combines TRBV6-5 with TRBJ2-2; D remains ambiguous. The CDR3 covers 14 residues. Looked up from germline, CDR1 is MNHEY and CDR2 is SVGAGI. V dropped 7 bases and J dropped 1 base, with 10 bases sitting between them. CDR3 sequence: CASIKPGNTGELFF. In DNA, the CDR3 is TGTGCCAGCATCAAGCCAGGGAACACCGGGGAGCTGTTTTTT.

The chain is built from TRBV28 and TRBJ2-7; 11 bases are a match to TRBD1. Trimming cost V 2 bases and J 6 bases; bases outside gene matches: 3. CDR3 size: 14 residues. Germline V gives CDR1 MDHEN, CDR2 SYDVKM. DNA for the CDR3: TGTGCCAGCAGTTTAGGACAGGGGGCGGGCGAGCAGTACTTC. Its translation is CASSLGQGAGEQYF. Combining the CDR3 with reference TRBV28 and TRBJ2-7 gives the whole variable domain DVKVTQSSRYLVKRTGEKVFLECVQDMDHENMFWYRQDPGLGLRLIYFSYDVKMKEKGDIPEGYSVSREKKERFSLILESASTNQTSMYLCASSLGQGAGEQYFGPGTRLTVT.

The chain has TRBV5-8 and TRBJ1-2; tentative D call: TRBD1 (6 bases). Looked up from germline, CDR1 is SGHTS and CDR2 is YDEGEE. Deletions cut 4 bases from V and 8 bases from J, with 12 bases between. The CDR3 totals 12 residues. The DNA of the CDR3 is TGTGCCAGCAGCCGAGACAGGAGGGGCTACACCTTC. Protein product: CASSRDRRGYTF.

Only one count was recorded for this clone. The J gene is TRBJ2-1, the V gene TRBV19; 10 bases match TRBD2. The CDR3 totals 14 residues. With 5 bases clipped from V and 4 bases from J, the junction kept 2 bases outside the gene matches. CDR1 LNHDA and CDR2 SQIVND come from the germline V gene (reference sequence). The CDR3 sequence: CASSGTSVYNEQFF. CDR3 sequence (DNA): TGTGCCAGTAGTGGGACTAGCGTTTACAATGAGCAGTTCTTC.

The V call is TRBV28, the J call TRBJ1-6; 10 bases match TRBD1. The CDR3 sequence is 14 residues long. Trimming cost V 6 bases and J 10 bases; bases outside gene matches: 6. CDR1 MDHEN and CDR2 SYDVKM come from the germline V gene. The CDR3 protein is CASSRQGASSPLHF. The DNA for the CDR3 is TGTGCCAGCAGCCGACAGGGGGCCAGCTCACCCCTCCACTTT.

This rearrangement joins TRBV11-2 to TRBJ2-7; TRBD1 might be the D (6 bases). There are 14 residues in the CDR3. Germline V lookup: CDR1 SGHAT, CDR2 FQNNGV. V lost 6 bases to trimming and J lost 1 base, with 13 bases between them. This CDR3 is CASSSRQESYEQYF. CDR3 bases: TGTGCCAGCAGTTCACGACAGGAGTCCTACGAGCAGTACTTC.

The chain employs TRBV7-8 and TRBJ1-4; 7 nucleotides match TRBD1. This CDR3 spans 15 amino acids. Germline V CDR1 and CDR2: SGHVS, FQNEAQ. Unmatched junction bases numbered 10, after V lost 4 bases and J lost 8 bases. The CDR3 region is CASSSGPGGIEKLFF. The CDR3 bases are TGTGCCAGCAGCTCTGGGCCAGGGGGAATCGAAAAACTGTTTTTT.

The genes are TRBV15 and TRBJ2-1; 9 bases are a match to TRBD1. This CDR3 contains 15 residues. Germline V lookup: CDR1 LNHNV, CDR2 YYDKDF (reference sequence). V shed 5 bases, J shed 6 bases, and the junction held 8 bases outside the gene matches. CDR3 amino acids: CATSSDRGVSNEQFF. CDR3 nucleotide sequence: TGTGCCACCAGCTCGGACAGGGGAGTAAGCAATGAGCAGTTCTTC.

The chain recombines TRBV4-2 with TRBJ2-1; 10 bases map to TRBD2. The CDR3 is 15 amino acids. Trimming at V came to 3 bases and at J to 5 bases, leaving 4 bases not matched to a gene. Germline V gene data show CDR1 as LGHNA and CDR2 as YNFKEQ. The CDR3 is CASSQPGTSDNEQFF. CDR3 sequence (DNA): TGTGCCAGCAGCCAGCCCGGGACTAGCGACAATGAGCAGTTCTTC.

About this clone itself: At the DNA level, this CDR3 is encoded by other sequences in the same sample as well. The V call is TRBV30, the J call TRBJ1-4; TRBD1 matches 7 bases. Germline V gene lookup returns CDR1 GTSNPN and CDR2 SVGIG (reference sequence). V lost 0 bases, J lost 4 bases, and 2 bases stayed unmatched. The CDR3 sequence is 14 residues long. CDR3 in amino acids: CAWSVGQFNEKLFF. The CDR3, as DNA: TGTGCCTGGAGTGTGGGACAGTTTAATGAAAAACTGTTTTTT.

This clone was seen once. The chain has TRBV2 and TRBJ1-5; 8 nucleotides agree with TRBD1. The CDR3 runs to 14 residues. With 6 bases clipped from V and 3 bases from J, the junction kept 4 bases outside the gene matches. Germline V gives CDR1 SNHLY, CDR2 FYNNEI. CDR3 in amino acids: CASRPTGDNQPQHF. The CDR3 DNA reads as TGTGCCAGCAGGCCGACAGGGGACAATCAGCCCCAGCATTTT.